This record looks at one T cell receptor (beta chain) sequence and its context. The antigen is unknown. Data came from immunoSEQ multiplex PCR; TCRdb stores just in-frame clones and leaves some out. The sample carries a few hundred thousand clones, approximately 93% recorded once. V lost 1 base to trimming and J lost 3 bases, with 9 bases between them. Per the germline V gene, CDR1 is LNHNV and CDR2 is YYDKDF (reference sequence). This CDR3 has 14 amino acids. This sample's time point: blood from clinic visit 5 months post-surgery; TSC patient then seizure free. Only cases whose brain tissue showed the highest T cell transcript signatures were sequenced. Patients received at least one anti-epileptic drug before surgery. This sample stems from a study of brain T cells in children with intractable seizures. Study results and caveats: HCMV serostatus was not known, and viral specificity came from CDR3 similarity only. Absence of clones before surgery may stem from lower sequencing depth.

The V gene is TRBV15, the J gene TRBJ1-1, with TRBD1 as a possible D gene (5 bases). The specimen comprised peripheral blood, sampled 4 to 5 months after surgery. The receptor comes from a boy in the first two years of life with tuberous sclerosis and intractable seizures. The CDR3 DNA is TGTGCCACCAGCAGAGTTCGGGGGGACACTGAAGCTTTCTTT. It yields the protein CATSRVRGDTEAFF.